Below, one TCR beta chain is given with its context. Its antigen is as yet unknown. These data originate in a study of STAT5B mutations in CD4+ large granular lymphocyte leukemia. Trimming pared 5 bases from V and 4 bases from J, leaving 12 bases between. The CDR3 extends over 13 amino acids. Germline V gene lookup returns CDR1 SGHTA and CDR2 FQGNSA. As processed by the authors: Productive clonotypes were detectable down to 2.59 x 10-5 frequency. Sequenced by immunoSEQ multiplex PCR; TCRdb stores in-frame clones only, minus some. V and J calls and clone size are copied from that table; D and trimming were computed from the DNA. This table holds more than 30,000 clones, more than 70% found once. Study-wide results and limits: TRBV06-family usage was enriched in top patient clones (8/27) versus controls (2/35).

The sample taken for sequencing was CD4+ T cells from blood buffy coats. This sequence originates from a human donor in good health. The rearrangement uses TRBV7-2 and TRBJ2-7; D unresolved. CDR3 residues: CASSPTQRYEQYF. The DNA of the CDR3 is TGTGCCAGCAGCCCCACTCAGAGGTACGAGCAGTACTTC.